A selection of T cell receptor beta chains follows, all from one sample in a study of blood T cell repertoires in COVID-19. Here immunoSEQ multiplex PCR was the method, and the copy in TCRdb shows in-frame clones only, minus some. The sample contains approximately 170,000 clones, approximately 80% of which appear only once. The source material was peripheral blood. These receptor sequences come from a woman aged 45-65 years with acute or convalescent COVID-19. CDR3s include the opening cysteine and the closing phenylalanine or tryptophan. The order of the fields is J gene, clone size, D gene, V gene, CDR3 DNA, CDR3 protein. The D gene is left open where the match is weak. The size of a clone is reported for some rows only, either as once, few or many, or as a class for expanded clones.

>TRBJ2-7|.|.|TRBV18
TGTGCCAGCTCACCACGAATCCAGACTACCTACGAGCAGTACTTC
CASSPRIQTTYEQYF
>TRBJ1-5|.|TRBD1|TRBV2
TGTGCCAGCACCCAGGGGAACGTAGGGGGCTTACAGCCCCAGCATTTT
CASTQGNVGGLQPQHF
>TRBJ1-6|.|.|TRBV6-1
TGTGCCAGCAGTGACTTACCGGGAGCGTCCTATAATTCACCCCTCCACTTT
CASSDLPGASYNSPLHF
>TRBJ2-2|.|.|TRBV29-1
TGCAGCGCCTTAATCCTCAGGGGCGTGACCGGGGAGCTGTTTTTT
CSALILRGVTGELFF
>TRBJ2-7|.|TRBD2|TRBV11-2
TGTGCCAGCAGCTTAGCCTTAGCAGGGACTATCTACGAGCAGTACTTC
CASSLALAGTIYEQYF
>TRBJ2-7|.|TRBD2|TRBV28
TGTGCCAGCAGTCCCAGTGCACGGACTAGCCCCTACGAGCAGTACTTC
CASSPSARTSPYEQYF
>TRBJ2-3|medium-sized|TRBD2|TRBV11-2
TGTGCCAGCAGCTCCCGACTAGCGGGACTCACAGATACGCAGTATTTT
CASSSRLAGLTDTQYF
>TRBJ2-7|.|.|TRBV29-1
TGCAGCGTTGATGGGGCTAACCCCTACGAGCAGTACTTC
CSVDGANPYEQYF
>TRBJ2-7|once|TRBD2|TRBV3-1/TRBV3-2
TGTGCCAGCAGCCCGTGGACTAGCGGTCAGAGCTCCTACGAGCAGTACTTC
CASSPWTSGQSSYEQYF
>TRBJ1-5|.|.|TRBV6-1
TGTGCCAGCAGTGAACGACAACAGTTCAATCAGCCCCAGCATTTT
CASSERQQFNQPQHF
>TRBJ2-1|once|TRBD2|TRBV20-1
TGCAGTGCTAGTAGGACTAGCGGATACAATGAGCAGTTCTTC
CSASRTSGYNEQFF
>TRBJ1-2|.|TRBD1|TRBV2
TGTGCCAGCAGTGGGACAGGGGGAGGTGGCTACACCTTC
CASSGTGGGGYTF
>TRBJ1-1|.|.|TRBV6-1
TGTGCCAGCAGTGAAGCAAGCGCTTTCTTT
CASSEASAFF
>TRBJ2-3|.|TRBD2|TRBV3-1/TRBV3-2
TGTGCCAGCAGCCATAGACGGGGGGGCCTAACTAGCACAGATACGCAGTATTTT
CASSHRRGGLTSTDTQYF
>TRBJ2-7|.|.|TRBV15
TGTGCCACCAGCAGAGTTGGTATAGATTACGAGCAGTACTTC
CATSRVGIDYEQYF
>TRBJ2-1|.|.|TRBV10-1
TGCGCCAGCAGCCCCGGTCTAGGCAATGAGCAGTTCTTC
CASSPGLGNEQFF
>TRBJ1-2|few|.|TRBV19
TGTGCCAGTAGTATGATCCGGGGGTCGGACTATGGCTACACCTTC
CASSMIRGSDYGYTF
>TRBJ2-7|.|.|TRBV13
TGTGCCAGCGGTAAAGTCGGCCGGGCCTACGAGCAGTACTTC
CASGKVGRAYEQYF